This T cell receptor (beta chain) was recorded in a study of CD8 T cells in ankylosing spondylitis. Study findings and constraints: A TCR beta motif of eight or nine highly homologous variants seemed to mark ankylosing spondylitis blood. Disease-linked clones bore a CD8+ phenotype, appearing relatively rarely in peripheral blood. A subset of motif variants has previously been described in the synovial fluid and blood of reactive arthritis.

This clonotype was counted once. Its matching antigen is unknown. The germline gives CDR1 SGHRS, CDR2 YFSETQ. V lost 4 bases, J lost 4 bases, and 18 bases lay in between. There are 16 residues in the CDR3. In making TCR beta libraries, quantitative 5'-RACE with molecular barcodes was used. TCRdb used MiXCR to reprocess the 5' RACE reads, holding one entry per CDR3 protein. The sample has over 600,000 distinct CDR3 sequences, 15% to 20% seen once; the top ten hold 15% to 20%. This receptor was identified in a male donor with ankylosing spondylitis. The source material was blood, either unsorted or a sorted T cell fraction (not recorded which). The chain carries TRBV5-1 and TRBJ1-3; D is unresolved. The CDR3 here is CASSRALDLSGNTIYF. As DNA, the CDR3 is TGCGCCAGCAGCCGGGCCCTGGACCTCTCGGGAAACACCATATATTTT.